This record looks at one TCR beta chain sequence and its context. The repertoire was sequenced with immunoSEQ multiplex PCR; TCRdb's copy has only in-frame clones and lacks some. The repertoire includes 330,000 or so clones, approximately 88% of them detected once, and around 10% sits in the top ten. V lost 3 bases and J lost 7; bases outside the gene matches: 10. Germline V lookup: CDR1 MNHEY, CDR2 SMNVEV (reference sequence). There are 15 residues in the CDR3. The sample is drawn from a study of blood T cell repertoires in COVID-19. The chain uses TRBV27 and TRBJ2-7, with TRBD1 identical over 9 bases. The TCR originated in a man aged 25 to 45 with COVID-19, enrolled during active disease. The source material was peripheral blood. The CDR3 sequence is CASSFPGQGALEQYF. CDR3 coding DNA: TGTGCCAGCAGTTTTCCGGGACAGGGTGCATTGGAGCAGTACTTC.